A single sample gave rise to the 7 T cell receptor beta chains below, sequenced in a study of T cells expressing NK-cell markers. TCRdb re-called the 5' RACE reads and catalogs CDR3 proteins one per entry, DNA excluded. The sample is made up of about 380,000 distinct CDR3 sequences, and the top ten hold roughly 5.2% of it. The sample comprised blood T cells: a sorted CD56 or NKG2C T cell subset, CD4+ or CD8+ T cells, or bulk PBMC T cells (not recorded which). These receptors came from a man between 18 and 69 years old in good health.

J is TRBJ2-4 and V is TRBV19; TCRdb's assignment of TRBD1 cannot be checked, as there is no DNA. The germline CDR1 and CDR2 sequences are LNHDA and SQIVND (reference sequence). CDR3 length equals 17 residues. The CDR3 region is CASSIQHREDAKNIQYF.

The gene calls are TRBV10-2 and TRBJ2-3. The CDR3 is 11 residues long. Germline assignment: CDR1 WSHSY and CDR2 SAAADI. CDR3: CASSEMDTQYF.

The chain links TRBV4-1 to TRBJ2-3; TCRdb returns TRBD1, unconfirmable since there is no DNA. The CDR3 length is 15 residues. The germline V gene has CDR1 MGHRA and CDR2 YSYEKL. CDR3 sequence: CASSLRQGGADTQYF.

The V and J genes are TRBV11-1 and TRBJ2-1; absent DNA, TCRdb's TRBD2 call cannot be checked. Germline V lookup: CDR1 SGHAT, CDR2 FQDESV (reference sequence). The CDR3 totals 16 residues. The CDR3 loop reads CASSFRPAGGPNEQFF.

The chain joins TRBV10-3 to TRBJ2-3; TCRdb names TRBD1, which stays unverified in the absence of DNA. This CDR3 contains 13 residues. Germline V gene data show CDR1 as ENHRY and CDR2 as SYGVKD. The CDR3 region is CAIRKGVTDTQYF.

V gene TRBV28 combines with J gene TRBJ1-5; TCRdb's D call of TRBD1 is untestable without DNA. The length of the CDR3 is 14 residues. Germline loops: CDR1 MDHEN, CDR2 SYDVKM. The CDR3 here is CASRRTYSNQPQHF.

The chain has TRBV19 and TRBJ2-5; the D call from TCRdb, TRBD2, cannot be confirmed without DNA. The V gene's germline CDR1 is LNHDA and CDR2 SQIVND (reference sequence). The length of the CDR3 is 14 residues. CDR3 residues: CASSIRAPGETQYF.